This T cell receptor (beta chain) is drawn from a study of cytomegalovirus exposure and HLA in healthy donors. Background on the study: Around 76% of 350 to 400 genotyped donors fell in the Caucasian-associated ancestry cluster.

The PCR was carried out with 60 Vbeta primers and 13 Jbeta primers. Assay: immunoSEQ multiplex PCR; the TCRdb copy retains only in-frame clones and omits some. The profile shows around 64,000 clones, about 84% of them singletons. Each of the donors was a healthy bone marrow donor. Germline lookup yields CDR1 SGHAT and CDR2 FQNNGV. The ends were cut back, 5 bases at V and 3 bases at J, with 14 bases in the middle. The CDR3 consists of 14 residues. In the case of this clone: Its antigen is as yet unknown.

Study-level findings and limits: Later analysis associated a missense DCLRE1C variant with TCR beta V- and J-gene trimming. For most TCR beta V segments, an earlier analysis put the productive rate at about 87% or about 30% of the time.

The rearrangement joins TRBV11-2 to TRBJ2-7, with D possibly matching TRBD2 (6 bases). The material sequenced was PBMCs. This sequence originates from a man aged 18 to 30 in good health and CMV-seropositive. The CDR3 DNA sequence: TGTGCCAGCAGCGAAGCCGGGACTCTCTACGAGCAGTACTTC. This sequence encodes CASSEAGTLYEQYF.